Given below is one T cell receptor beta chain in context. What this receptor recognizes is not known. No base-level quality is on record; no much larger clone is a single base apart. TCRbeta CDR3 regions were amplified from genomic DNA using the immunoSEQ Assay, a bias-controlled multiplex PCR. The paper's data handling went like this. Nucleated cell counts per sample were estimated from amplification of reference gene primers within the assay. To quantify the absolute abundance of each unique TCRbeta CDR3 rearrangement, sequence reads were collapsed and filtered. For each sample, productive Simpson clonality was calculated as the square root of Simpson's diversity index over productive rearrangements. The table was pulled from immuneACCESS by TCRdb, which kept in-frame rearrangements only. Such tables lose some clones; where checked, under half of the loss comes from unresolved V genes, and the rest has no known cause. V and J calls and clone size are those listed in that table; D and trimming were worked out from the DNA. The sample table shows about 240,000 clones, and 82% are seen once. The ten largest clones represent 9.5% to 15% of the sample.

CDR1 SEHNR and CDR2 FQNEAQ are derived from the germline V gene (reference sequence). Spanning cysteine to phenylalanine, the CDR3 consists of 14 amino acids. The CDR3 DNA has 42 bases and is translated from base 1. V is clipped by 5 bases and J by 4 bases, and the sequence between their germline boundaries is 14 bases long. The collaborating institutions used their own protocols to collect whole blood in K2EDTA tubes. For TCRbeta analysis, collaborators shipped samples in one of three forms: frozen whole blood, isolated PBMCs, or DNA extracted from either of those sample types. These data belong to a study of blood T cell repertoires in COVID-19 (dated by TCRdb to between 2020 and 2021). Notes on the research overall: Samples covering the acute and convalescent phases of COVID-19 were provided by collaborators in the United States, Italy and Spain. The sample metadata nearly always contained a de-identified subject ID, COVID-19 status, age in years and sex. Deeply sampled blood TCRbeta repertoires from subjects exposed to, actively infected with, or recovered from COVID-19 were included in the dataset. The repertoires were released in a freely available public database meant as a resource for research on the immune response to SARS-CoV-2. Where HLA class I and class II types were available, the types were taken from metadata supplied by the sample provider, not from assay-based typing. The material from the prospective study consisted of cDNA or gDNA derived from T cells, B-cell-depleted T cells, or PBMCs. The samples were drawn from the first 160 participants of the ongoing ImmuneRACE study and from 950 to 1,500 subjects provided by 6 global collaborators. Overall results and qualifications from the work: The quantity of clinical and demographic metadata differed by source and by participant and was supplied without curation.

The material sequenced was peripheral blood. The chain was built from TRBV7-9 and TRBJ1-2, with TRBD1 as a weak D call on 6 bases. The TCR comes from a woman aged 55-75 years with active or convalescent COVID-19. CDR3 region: CASSPDGGVYGYTF. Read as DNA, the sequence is TGTGCCAGCAGCCCAGATGGGGGCGTCTATGGCTACACCTTC. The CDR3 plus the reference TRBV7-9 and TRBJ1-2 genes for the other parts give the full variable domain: DTGVSQNPRHKITKRGQNVTFRCDPISEHNRLYWYRQTLGQGPEFLTYFQNEAQLEKSRLLSDRFSAERPKGSFSTLEIQRTEQGDSAMYLCASSPDGGVYGYTFGSGTRLTVV.